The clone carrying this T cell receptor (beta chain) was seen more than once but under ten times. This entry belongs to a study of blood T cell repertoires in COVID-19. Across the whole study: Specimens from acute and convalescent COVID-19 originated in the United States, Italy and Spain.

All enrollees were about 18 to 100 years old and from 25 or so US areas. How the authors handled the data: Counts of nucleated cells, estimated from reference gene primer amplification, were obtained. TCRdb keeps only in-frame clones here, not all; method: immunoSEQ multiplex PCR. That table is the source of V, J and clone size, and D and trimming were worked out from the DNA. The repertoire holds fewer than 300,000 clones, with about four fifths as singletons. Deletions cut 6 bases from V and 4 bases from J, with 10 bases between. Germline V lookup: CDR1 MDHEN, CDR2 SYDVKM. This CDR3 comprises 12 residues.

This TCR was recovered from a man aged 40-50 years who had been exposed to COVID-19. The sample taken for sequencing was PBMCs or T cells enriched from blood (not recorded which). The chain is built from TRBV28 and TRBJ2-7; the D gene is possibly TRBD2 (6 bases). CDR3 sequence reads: CASSWTTYEQYF. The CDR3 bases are TGTGCCAGCAGCTGGACTACTTACGAGCAGTACTTC.